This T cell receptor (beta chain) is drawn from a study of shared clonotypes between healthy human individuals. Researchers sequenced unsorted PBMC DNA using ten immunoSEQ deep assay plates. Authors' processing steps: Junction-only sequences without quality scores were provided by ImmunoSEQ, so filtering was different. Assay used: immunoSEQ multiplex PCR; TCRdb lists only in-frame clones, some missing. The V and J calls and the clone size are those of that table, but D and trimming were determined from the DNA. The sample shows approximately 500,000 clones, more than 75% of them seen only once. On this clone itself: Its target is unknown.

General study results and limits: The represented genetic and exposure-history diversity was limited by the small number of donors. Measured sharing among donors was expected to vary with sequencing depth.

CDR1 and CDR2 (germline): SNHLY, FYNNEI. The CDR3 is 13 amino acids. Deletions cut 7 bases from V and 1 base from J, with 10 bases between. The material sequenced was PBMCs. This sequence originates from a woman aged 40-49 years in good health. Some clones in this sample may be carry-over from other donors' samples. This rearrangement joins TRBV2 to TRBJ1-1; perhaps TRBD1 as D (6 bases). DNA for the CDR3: TGTGCCAGCAAGGGACAACAGAACACTGAAGCTTTCTTT. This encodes CASKGQQNTEAFF.